These 15 T cell receptor beta chains share one sample of origin, sequenced in a study of blood T cell repertoires in COVID-19. Sequenced by immunoSEQ multiplex PCR; TCRdb stores in-frame clones only, minus some. Here the sample spans tens of thousands of clones, around 92% being singletons. Sequenced input: peripheral blood. These receptors all come from a human donor with active COVID-19. The donor label of this sample is uncertain.

The J gene is TRBJ2-1, the V gene TRBV5-4; 13 positions agree with TRBD2. The CDR3 consists of 16 residues. V lost 4 bases, J lost 7 bases, and 8 bases stayed unmatched. Germline V gene data show CDR1 as SGHNT and CDR2 as YYREEE (reference sequence). CDR3 sequence (DNA): TGTGCCAGCAGCGGACTAGCGGGAGTGGGGAAAAATGAGCAGTTCTTC. It yields the protein CASSGLAGVGKNEQFF.

This clone was detected only once. This chain uses TRBV19 with TRBJ1-3, with D possibly matching TRBD1 (5 bases). CDR3 length: 17 residues. Trimming took 5 bases from V and 9 from J, leaving 26 bases between them. CDR1 LNHDA and CDR2 SQIVND come from the germline V gene (reference sequence). CDR3 DNA: TGTGCCAGTAGTTCGAAGCTCGGGGACTCTCCTGGCGGCACCATATATTTT. It translates to CASSSKLGDSPGGTIYF.

The chain carries TRBV6-5 and TRBJ2-3, with a tentative D call TRBD1 (5 bases). Trimming left V 6 bases short and J 3 bases short, with 10 bases between. Germline lookup yields CDR1 MNHEY and CDR2 SVGAGI. The CDR3 consists of 13 residues. The CDR3 region is CASRYTGTDTQYF. CDR3 nucleotide sequence: TGTGCCAGCAGATACACAGGTACAGATACGCAGTATTTT.

The chain links TRBV9 to TRBJ2-7; tentatively, D is TRBD1 (6 bases). The germline V and J ends were trimmed by 0 bases and 6 bases, with 13 bases remaining between them. Germline values: CDR1 SGDLS, CDR2 YYNGEE. CDR3 length: 14 residues. Written as DNA, the CDR3 is TGTGCCAGCAGCGTAGGGGCGACAGGTACCGAGCAGTACTTC. Its translation: CASSVGATGTEQYF.

The V and J genes are TRBV4-2 and TRBJ2-5, with 13 bases lining up with TRBD2. The junction had 0 bases not matched to a gene; V was cut back by 6 bases and J by 2 bases. The CDR3 is 14 amino acids. Germline V gene sequence: CDR1 LGHNA, CDR2 YNFKEQ. The CDR3 DNA sequence: TGTGCCAGCAGACTAGCGGGAGGGCAAGAGACCCAGTACTTC. Its translation is CASRLAGGQETQYF.

This chain's CDR3 is CASSGGGYTDTQYF. The CDR3 DNA reads TGTGCCAGCAGCGGCGGAGGCTACACAGATACGCAGTATTTT. V usage is TRBV9 and J usage is TRBJ2-3; D is possibly TRBD2 (5 bases). CDR3 length: 14 amino acids. Trimming took 3 bases from V and 2 from J, leaving 10 bases between them. Germline CDR1 and CDR2: SGDLS and YYNGEE.

As DNA, the CDR3 is TGTGCCAGCAGCATCGGGACTAGCGGGATTAACACCGGGGAGCTGTTTTTT. Its translation: CASSIGTSGINTGELFF. V is TRBV9 and J is TRBJ2-2, with 13 bases matching TRBD2. Germline values: CDR1 SGDLS, CDR2 YYNGEE. This CDR3 contains 17 residues. V trimming: 4 bases; J trimming: 2 bases; junction bases outside the gene matches: 5.

The chain carries TRBV14 and TRBJ2-3; 8 bases align to TRBD1. From germline, CDR1 is SGHDN and CDR2 FVKESK. After removal of 4 bases from V and 2 bases from J, the junction contained 2 bases not matched to a gene. CDR3 length: 14 residues. The CDR3 reads CASSRTGNTDTQYF. For the CDR3, the DNA is TGTGCCAGCAGCCGGACAGGGAACACAGATACGCAGTATTTT.

The chain has TRBV11-2 and TRBJ2-3; maybe TRBD2 (6 bases). Trimming took off 5 bases at V and 14 bases at J, with 14 bases between the two ends. Germline V gene lookup returns CDR1 SGHAT and CDR2 FQNNGV. The CDR3 sequence is 11 residues long. CDR3: CASSPGGVVYF. Here the CDR3 DNA reads TGTGCCAGCAGCCCAGGAGGGGTAGTGTATTTT.

The rearrangement uses TRBV2 and TRBJ1-5; TRBD1 matches 9 bases. Losses at the gene ends were 6 bases for V and 4 bases for J; bases not matched to a gene: 1. Germline CDR1 SNHLY, CDR2 FYNNEI. CDR3 size: 13 residues. CDR3 in amino acids: CASRQGANQPQHF. CDR3 bases: TGTGCCAGCAGACAGGGGGCGAATCAGCCCCAGCATTTT.

The V gene is TRBV6-5, the J gene TRBJ1-2; D is perhaps TRBD1 (5 bases). CDR3 length equals 14 residues. Trimming cost V 0 bases and J 3 bases, with 8 bases left between them. Germline CDR1 and CDR2: MNHEY and SVGAGI. CDR3 amino acids: CASSYSRDYYGYTF. In nucleotides, the CDR3 is TGTGCCAGCAGTTACTCGAGGGACTACTATGGCTACACCTTC.

J is TRBJ2-1 and V is TRBV24-1; D might be TRBD2 (7 bases). The CDR3 spans 16 residues. From germline, CDR1 is KGHDR and CDR2 SFDVKD. V lost 3 bases, J lost 6 bases, and 17 bases lay in between. CDR3 protein: CATSDPRKGGGNEQFF. The CDR3 coding sequence is TGTGCCACCAGTGATCCGAGGAAGGGAGGGGGCAATGAGCAGTTCTTC.

J is TRBJ2-3 and V is TRBV27, with TRBD1 matching 7 bases. Germline V CDR1 and CDR2: MNHEY, SMNVEV (reference sequence). The trim removed 5 bases at V and 1 base at J, leaving 6 bases unmatched. The CDR3 covers 15 residues. The CDR3 sequence is CASSKWTGGTDTQYF. The CDR3 DNA sequence: TGTGCCAGCAGTAAATGGACAGGAGGCACAGATACGCAGTATTTT.

This clone was recorded once. This sequence joins TRBV28 and TRBJ2-7; 9 positions agree with TRBD1. The germline V gene encodes CDR1 MDHEN and CDR2 SYDVKM. V was pared by 5 bases and J by 3 bases, with 8 bases of the junction left unmatched. The CDR3 loop spans 15 amino acids. Here the CDR3 reads CASSLLGQGGYEQYF. The CDR3 DNA sequence: TGTGCCAGCAGTCTACTGGGACAGGGCGGCTACGAGCAGTACTTC.

This clone appeared once. The chain combines TRBV19 with TRBJ2-1, with a possible D match to TRBD2 (6 bases). The CDR3 has 17 residues. Germline values: CDR1 LNHDA, CDR2 SQIVND (reference sequence). Trimming cost V 10 bases and J 1 base, with 23 bases left between them. Written as DNA, the CDR3 is TGTGCCACGAGGGCTAGCGATGGGAGTATATCCTACAATGAGCAGTTCTTC. It codes for CATRASDGSISYNEQFF.